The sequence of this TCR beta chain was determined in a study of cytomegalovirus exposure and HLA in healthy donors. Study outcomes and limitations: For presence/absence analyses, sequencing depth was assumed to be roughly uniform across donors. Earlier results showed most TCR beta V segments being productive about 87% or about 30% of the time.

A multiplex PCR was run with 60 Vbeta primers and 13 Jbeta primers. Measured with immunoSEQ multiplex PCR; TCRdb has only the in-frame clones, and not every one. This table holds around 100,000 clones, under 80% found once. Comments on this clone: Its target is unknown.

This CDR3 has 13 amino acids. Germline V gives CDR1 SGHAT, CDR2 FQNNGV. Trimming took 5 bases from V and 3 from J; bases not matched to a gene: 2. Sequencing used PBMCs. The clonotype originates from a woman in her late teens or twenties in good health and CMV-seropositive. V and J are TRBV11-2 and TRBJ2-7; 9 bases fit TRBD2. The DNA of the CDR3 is TGTGCCAGCAGCCTTAGCGGGGGCTACGAGCAGTACTTC. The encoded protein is CASSLSGGYEQYF.